This TCR beta chain was observed in a study of Graves' ophthalmopathy and Graves' hyperthyroidism. Findings and caveats of the study: Clonotypes were expanded in thyroid at above 0.001 frequency, and most also appeared in blood. With more than 60% sensitivity and around 79% specificity, the model predicted ophthalmopathy progression.

As regards this clonotype: Its antigen is as yet unknown.

RNA transcripts served as template for amplifying TCR beta CDR3 sequences. In the first round, RT-PCR was carried out with HTBI primers, and a multiplex PCR formed the second round. One entry per CDR3 protein results from TCRdb running MiXCR on the multiplex PCR reads. The sample shows 500,000 to 700,000 distinct CDR3 sequences, roughly 39% of them seen only once. Hyperthyroidism patients were newly diagnosed, under 2 months' duration, aged 18 to 65. Reliance was placed on clinical symptoms, serum thyroxine, TRAb, thyroid ultrasound and orbital computed tomography for diagnosis. The CDR3 runs 15 residues. The ends were cut back, 3 bases at V and 2 bases at J, with 14 bases in the middle. Germline V CDR1 and CDR2: SEHNR, FQNEAQ (reference sequence).

The gene calls are TRBV7-9 and TRBJ2-7, with a weak D call TRBD2 (5 bases). The clonotype comes from an adult man with Graves' hyperthyroidism. Sequences were obtained from peripheral blood or thyroid tissue (not recorded which). CDR3 DNA: TGTGCCAGCAGCTTGACCCGGACGGAGGCCTACGAGCAGTACTTC. Protein product: CASSLTRTEAYEQYF.